One sample yielded the 10 T cell receptor beta chains listed below, sequenced in a study of spatial heterogeneity in lung cancer. Time point specified: sample taken at primary tumor resection. Broader study findings: In tumors, expanded intratumoral alpha and beta TCR counts tracked mutation counts.

TCRdb called the 5' RACE reads again in MiXCR, with one record for every CDR3 protein. The data contain several thousand distinct CDR3 sequences, 10% to 15% of them singletons. No antigen is known for these receptors. The sequencing used lung tumor tissue, collected at surgery. The origin of the receptors is a female donor with early-stage non-small cell lung cancer.

By share, this clonotype ranks as medium-sized. The chain has TRBV11-3 and TRBJ2-2; D is ambiguous. The CDR3 sequence is 16 residues long. V was clipped by 3 bases and J by 2 bases, with 13 bases between them. CDR1 and CDR2 (germline): SGHNT, YENEEA. The CDR3 nucleotides are TGTGCCAGCAGCTTCCCGGTAACTCTTAACACCGGGGAGCTGTTTTTT. It specifies CASSFPVTLNTGELFF.

This clonotype is judged medium-sized. J is TRBJ2-5 and V is TRBV4-1; TRBD1 might be the D (6 bases). The CDR3 loop spans 13 amino acids. CDR1 and CDR2 (germline): MGHRA, YSYEKL. Trimming left V 4 bases short and J 3 bases short, with 9 bases between. The CDR3, as DNA: TGCGCCAGCAGCCGGGCAGGGGAAGAGACCCAGTACTTC. Its protein product is CASSRAGEETQYF.

This clonotype is labeled as medium-sized. The rearrangement uses TRBV29-1 and TRBJ2-1; D possibly corresponds to TRBD1 (7 bases). The CDR3 has 14 amino acids. From germline, CDR1 is SQVTM and CDR2 ANQGSEA. Deletions cut 2 bases from V and 2 bases from J, with 10 bases between. The CDR3 DNA reads as TGCAGCGTTGAATCAGGGGGGACCTACAATGAGCAGTTCTTC. Translating gives CSVESGGTYNEQFF.

By sample share, this clonotype is medium-sized. This chain joins TRBV12-3 or TRBV12-4 and TRBJ1-6, with 8 bases lining up with TRBD1. The CDR3 length is 15 residues. The V gene end was trimmed by 5 bases and the J gene end by 8 bases; junction bases not matched to a gene: 8. In DNA, the CDR3 is TGTGCCAGCAGTCCCTCGTCAGGGGGCTATTCACCCCTCCACTTT. This gives the protein CASSPSSGGYSPLHF.

By share, this clonotype ranks as medium-sized. The chain has TRBV7-6 and TRBJ2-2; no clear D gene. The CDR3 extends over 15 amino acids. With 1 base removed from V and 1 base from J, the gap between germline ends came to 7 bases. In germline, CDR1 is SGHVS, CDR2 FNYEAQ. CDR3 in amino acids: CASSLDRLNTGELFF. The CDR3 region has the DNA TGTGCCAGCAGCTTAGATAGACTGAACACCGGGGAGCTGTTTTTT.

In this sample, this clonotype turned up many times. The rearrangement uses TRBV5-4 and TRBJ2-3, with TRBD1 identical over 8 bases. V was clipped by 4 bases and J by 2 bases; unmatched bases: 6. Germline CDR1 and CDR2: SGHNT and YYREEE (reference sequence). This CDR3 has 15 amino acids. CDR3 sequence reads: CASSMDRVTTDTQYF. Here the CDR3 DNA reads TGTGCCAGCAGCATGGACAGGGTTACCACAGATACGCAGTATTTT.

This clonotype was seen a handful of times. The chain carries TRBV12-3 or TRBV12-4 and TRBJ2-3, with 9 bases matching TRBD2. The CDR3 is made up of 16 amino acids. The junction had 12 bases not matched to a gene; V was cut back by 10 bases and J by 1 base. CDR3 region: CATVSGRWGGTDTQYF. In nucleotides, the CDR3 is TGTGCCACGGTTAGCGGGAGATGGGGGGGCACAGATACGCAGTATTTT.

This chain connects TRBV28 to TRBJ2-5; 7 bases agree with TRBD2. Germline V gene lookup returns CDR1 MDHEN and CDR2 SYDVKM. V shed 5 bases, J shed 0 bases, and the junction held 3 bases outside the gene matches. This CDR3 is 14 amino acids long. CDR3 in amino acids: CASSVAGDQETQYF. In DNA form, the CDR3 reads TGTGCCAGCAGTGTGGCGGGGGACCAAGAGACCCAGTACTTC. Full variable domain (missing parts from reference TRBV28 and TRBJ2-5): DVKVTQSSRYLVKRTGEKVFLECVQDMDHENMFWYRQDPGLGLRLIYFSYDVKMKEKGDIPEGYSVSREKKERFSLILESASTNQTSMYLCASSVAGDQETQYFGPGTRLLVL.

This clonotype was observed a handful of times. CDR3 loop: CASSLGTRTGALGETQYF. CDR3 DNA: TGTGCCAGCAGCTTAGGTACCCGGACAGGGGCTTTAGGAGAGACCCAGTACTTC. The chain joins TRBV7-8 to TRBJ2-5, with TRBD1 identical over 9 bases. With V trimmed by 1 base and J by 4 bases, 13 bases remained unmatched. Germline CDR1 reads SGHVS; CDR2 reads FQNEAQ. The CDR3 consists of 18 residues.

On this clonotype itself: One base away lies a much larger clone, so this may be a sequencing read error. The chain recombines TRBV29-1 with TRBJ1-4; D remains ambiguous. The length of the CDR3 is 13 residues. Between the trimmed V and J ends, which lost 4 bases and 1 base, there was a span of 7 bases. Germline CDR1 and CDR2: SQVTM and ANQGSEA. The DNA of the CDR3 is TGCAGCGTTGTCGACGTAACTAATGAAAAACTGTTTTTT. This encodes CSVVDVTNEKLFF. Looking up the rest from reference TRBV29-1 and TRBJ1-4 gives the full variable domain: SAVISQKPSRDICQRGTSLTIQCQVDSQVTMMFWYRQQPGQSLTLIATANQGSEATYESGFVIDKFPISRPNLTFSTLTVSNMSPEDSSIYLCSVVDVTNEKLFFGSGTQLSVL.